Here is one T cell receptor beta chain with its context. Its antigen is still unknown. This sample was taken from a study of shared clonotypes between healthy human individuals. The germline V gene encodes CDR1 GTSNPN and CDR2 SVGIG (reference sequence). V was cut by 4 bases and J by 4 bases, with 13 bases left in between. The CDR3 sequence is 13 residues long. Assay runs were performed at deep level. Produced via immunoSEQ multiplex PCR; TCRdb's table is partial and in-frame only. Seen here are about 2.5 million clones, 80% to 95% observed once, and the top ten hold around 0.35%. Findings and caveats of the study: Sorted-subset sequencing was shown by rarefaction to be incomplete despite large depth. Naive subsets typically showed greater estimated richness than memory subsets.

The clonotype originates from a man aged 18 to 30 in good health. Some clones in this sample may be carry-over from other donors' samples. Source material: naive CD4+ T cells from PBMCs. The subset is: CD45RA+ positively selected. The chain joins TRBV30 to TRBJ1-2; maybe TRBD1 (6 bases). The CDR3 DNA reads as TGTGCCTGGATCCCAGGGGTGGGCTATGGCTACACCTTC. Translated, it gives CAWIPGVGYGYTF.